One sample yielded the 6 T cell receptor beta chains listed below, sequenced in a study of blood T cell repertoires in COVID-19. TCRdb's copy holds only in-frame clones and misses some; the assay was immunoSEQ multiplex PCR. The data show around 300,000 clones, around 90% seen once. The sample was peripheral blood. The receptors derive from a man between 18 and 35 years old with active or convalescent COVID-19.

The chain joins TRBV28 to TRBJ1-4, with 7 bases aligning to TRBD1. The V segment lost 5 bases and the J segment 8 bases; nucleotides outside the gene matches: 5. The CDR3 sequence is 13 residues long. Germline-derived CDR1 and CDR2 are MDHEN and SYDVKM. As DNA, the CDR3 is TGTGCCAGCAGTGACAGGGCTGGCGAAAAACTGTTTTTT. Translating gives CASSDRAGEKLFF.

This clone showed up just a few times. The V call is TRBV11-2, the J call TRBJ2-1; perhaps TRBD1 as D (6 bases). The CDR3 runs 15 residues. The V gene lost 2 bases and the J gene lost 2 bases, with 10 bases spanning the gap. Germline V gene lookup returns CDR1 SGHAT and CDR2 FQNNGV. The DNA of the CDR3 is TGTGCCAGCAGCTTAACAGGGAGAGCCTACAATGAGCAGTTCTTC. Translated, it gives CASSLTGRAYNEQFF.

This sequence joins TRBV7-6 and TRBJ1-5; D may be TRBD1 (5 bases). Germline V gene sequence: CDR1 SGHVS, CDR2 FNYEAQ. With 7 bases removed from V and 0 bases from J, the gap between germline ends came to 16 bases. The CDR3 sequence is 16 residues long. The CDR3 region is CASTEPFGGSNQPQHF. The CDR3 DNA follows: TGTGCCAGCACCGAACCCTTCGGGGGTAGCAATCAGCCCCAGCATTTT.

The chain has TRBV5-1 and TRBJ2-3; 7 bases agree with TRBD1. Germline V gene sequence: CDR1 SGHRS, CDR2 YFSETQ. The CDR3 length is 15 residues. The J segment lost 1 base and the V segment lost 6 bases, leaving 8 bases of the junction unmatched. The DNA for the CDR3 is TGCGCCAGCACTATCCGGGACAGACGCACAGATACGCAGTATTTT. Protein product: CASTIRDRRTDTQYF. Using reference TRBV5-1 and TRBJ2-3 for the parts outside the CDR3, the full variable domain is KAGVTQTPRYLIKTRGQQVTLSCSPISGHRSVSWYQQTPGQGLQFLFEYFSETQRNKGNFPGRFSGRQFSNSRSEMNVSTLELGDSALYLCASTIRDRRTDTQYFGPGTRLTVL.

The chain combines TRBV9 with TRBJ2-2; D ambiguous. The CDR3 runs 15 residues. Trimming left V 2 bases short and J 4 bases short, with 12 bases between. Germline V gives CDR1 SGDLS, CDR2 YYNGEE. CDR3 protein: CASSVVPSSTGELFF. CDR3 DNA: TGTGCCAGCAGCGTGGTCCCCTCCAGCACCGGGGAGCTGTTTTTT.

This clone occurred once. The chain links TRBV25-1 to TRBJ2-3; tentatively, D is TRBD2 (5 bases). Trimming removed 6 bases from V and 2 bases from J, with 6 bases in between. The CDR3 consists of 12 residues. Germline assignment: CDR1 MGHDK and CDR2 SYGVNS. The chain's CDR3 is CASREDTDTQYF. The CDR3 nucleotides are TGTGCCAGCAGGGAGGACACAGATACGCAGTATTTT.